The 18 T cell receptor beta chains in this list originate from one sample, sequenced in a study of blood T cell repertoires in COVID-19. Only in-frame clones appear in the TCRdb table, and some are missing; sequencing was by immunoSEQ multiplex PCR. This sample yields approximately 210,000 clones, of which roughly 83% are seen a single time; roughly 2.7% belongs to the top ten. Sequenced: peripheral blood. These receptors were taken from a woman in her 70s with active or convalescent COVID-19.

The chain is built from TRBV28 and TRBJ1-4; the match to TRBD1 covers 8 bases. Germline V CDR1 and CDR2: MDHEN, SYDVKM. The ends lost 6 bases at V and 3 bases at J; junction bases unmatched: 9. The CDR3 length is 16 residues. CDR3: CASSRQGLTANEKLFF. The CDR3, as DNA: TGTGCCAGCAGCCGACAGGGGCTTACGGCTAATGAAAAACTGTTTTTT.

The chain joins TRBV12-5 to TRBJ2-5, with 12 bases lining up with TRBD2. V was clipped by 6 bases and J by 2 bases; unmatched bases: 13. This CDR3 has 18 residues. The germline gives CDR1 LGHNT, CDR2 FRNRAP. The CDR3 nucleotides are TGTGCTAGTGGCCCCTCCCTAGCGGGGGGGCCTTGGCAAGAGACCCAGTACTTC. This translates into CASGPSLAGGPWQETQYF.

The rearrangement uses TRBV4-1 and TRBJ1-5; TRBD1 aligns across 8 bases. This CDR3 spans 18 amino acids. Germline V lookup: CDR1 MGHRA, CDR2 YSYEKL. V was pared by 0 bases and J by 2 bases, with 9 bases of the junction left unmatched. The CDR3 spells CASSQDLQGGGRNQPQHF. CDR3 bases: TGCGCCAGCAGCCAAGATTTACAGGGGGGGGGTCGCAATCAGCCCCAGCATTTT.

The chain employs TRBV5-4 and TRBJ2-7; the D gene is possibly TRBD1 (7 bases). The CDR3 has 15 amino acids. The V end lost 0 bases, the J end lost 5 bases, and 15 bases lay between the germline ends. Per the germline V gene, CDR1 is SGHNT and CDR2 is YYREEE (reference sequence). The CDR3 DNA reads TGTGCCAGCAGCTTGGGTAGGGGGCGCGGGAACGAGCAGTACTTC. Residues: CASSLGRGRGNEQYF.

The chain carries TRBV5-1 and TRBJ2-7; 10 positions agree with TRBD2. Trimming cost V 3 bases and J 5 bases; bases outside gene matches: 8. CDR1 SGHRS and CDR2 YFSETQ come from the germline V gene. CDR3 length: 15 amino acids. Here the CDR3 DNA reads TGCGCCAGCAGCTCGAAAGCGGGAGGGTCTGACGAGCAGTACTTC. This gives the protein CASSSKAGGSDEQYF. The whole variable domain, remainder taken from reference TRBV5-1 and TRBJ2-7, is KAGVTQTPRYLIKTRGQQVTLSCSPISGHRSVSWYQQTPGQGLQFLFEYFSETQRNKGNFPGRFSGRQFSNSRSEMNVSTLELGDSALYLCASSSKAGGSDEQYFGPGTRLTVT.

This clone was seen only a few times. This chain links TRBV10-3 with TRBJ2-1; the D gene is possibly TRBD2 (6 bases). V was trimmed by 4 bases and J by 9 bases, leaving 16 bases between them. The length of the CDR3 is 14 residues. CDR1 ENHRY and CDR2 SYGVKD come from the germline V gene. The CDR3 is CAISGDSSGSEQFF. CDR3 nucleotides: TGTGCCATCAGTGGGGACTCATCGGGATCTGAGCAGTTCTTC.

The rearrangement joins TRBV2 to TRBJ2-7; tentative D call: TRBD2 (5 bases). V lost 2 bases and J 13 bases, leaving 9 bases between the germline ends. Germline V lookup: CDR1 SNHLY, CDR2 FYNNEI. The CDR3 spans 10 residues. The CDR3 sequence is CASSEPGNYF. CDR3 DNA sequence: TGTGCCAGCAGTGAACCGGGAAACTACTTC.

The V and J genes are TRBV9 and TRBJ1-1, with D possibly matching TRBD1 (5 bases). The germline CDR1 and CDR2 sequences are SGDLS and YYNGEE. The CDR3 is made up of 14 amino acids. V was trimmed by 0 bases and J by 3 bases, leaving 9 bases between them. CDR3 coding DNA: TGTGCCAGCAGCGTAGGGGGAGGGGACACTGAAGCTTTCTTT. Translating gives CASSVGGGDTEAFF.

J is TRBJ2-4 and V is TRBV7-8; D is ambiguous. The V gene's germline CDR1 is SGHVS and CDR2 FQNEAQ. Trimming pared 6 bases from V and 5 bases from J, leaving 11 bases between. The length of the CDR3 is 13 residues. Here the CDR3 reads CASRPAAENIQYF. CDR3 DNA sequence: TGTGCCAGCAGACCGGCGGCTGAAAACATTCAGTACTTC. The whole variable domain, filled in from reference TRBV7-8 and TRBJ2-4, reads GAGVSQSPRYKVAKRGQDVALRCDPISGHVSLFWYQQALGQGPEFLTYFQNEAQLDKSGLPSDRFFAERPEGSVSTLKIQRTQQEDSAVYLCASRPAAENIQYFGAGTRLSVL.

The V call is TRBV6-6, the J call TRBJ2-3; 7 bases line up with TRBD1. This CDR3 region has 15 residues. V lost 6 bases and J lost 3; bases outside the gene matches: 9. Germline CDR1 reads MNHNY; CDR2 reads SVGAGI (reference sequence). The CDR3 sequence: CASRPTGVGTDTQYF. The CDR3 coding sequence is TGTGCCAGCAGACCCACAGGGGTGGGGACAGATACGCAGTATTTT.

The chain links TRBV4-2 to TRBJ2-3; 9 bases are shared with TRBD2. The germline V gene has CDR1 LGHNA and CDR2 YNFKEQ. J lost 4 bases, V lost 0 bases, and 8 bases had no gene match. The CDR3 consists of 17 residues. The CDR3: CASSQDAAGGPADTQYF. CDR3 DNA: TGTGCCAGCAGCCAAGATGCAGCGGGGGGCCCCGCAGATACGCAGTATTTT.

This clone has only one observation. The chain uses TRBV6-1 and TRBJ2-2, with D unresolved. The CDR3 sequence is 15 residues long. Germline V CDR1 and CDR2: MNHNS, SASEGT. Trimming left V 0 bases short and J 3 bases short, with 8 bases between. CDR3: CASSEASGYTGELFF. The CDR3 DNA is TGTGCCAGCAGTGAAGCTTCAGGTTACACCGGGGAGCTGTTTTTT.

The rearrangement uses TRBV5-8 and TRBJ1-5, with a possible D match to TRBD1 (6 bases). CDR1 is SGHTS and CDR2 is YDEGEE in the germline V gene. Deletions cut 3 bases from V and 3 bases from J, with 10 bases between. This CDR3 spans 14 amino acids. The CDR3 DNA is TGTGCCAGCAGCTCGACAGGAATCAATCAGCCCCAGCATTTT. Its protein product is CASSSTGINQPQHF.

V gene TRBV10-1 combines with J gene TRBJ2-7; D perhaps matches TRBD1 (6 bases). This CDR3 is 12 amino acids long. Germline-derived CDR1 and CDR2 are WNHNN and SYGVQD (reference sequence). The V gene lost 6 bases and the J gene lost 3 bases, with 9 bases spanning the gap. The CDR3 here is CASSADSYEQYF. In DNA, the CDR3 is TGCGCCAGCAGCGCGGACAGCTACGAGCAGTACTTC.

The CDR3 DNA sequence: TGTGCCAGCAGCCGTGCCGGACAGGGGAAGAACATTCAGTACTTC. Protein: CASSRAGQGKNIQYF. The chain combines TRBV5-4 with TRBJ2-4, with TRBD1 matching over 9 bases. CDR3 length equals 15 residues. Trimming at V came to 4 bases and at J to 7 bases, leaving 9 bases not matched to a gene. Germline CDR1 is SGHNT and CDR2 is YYREEE (reference sequence).

V and J are TRBV10-1 and TRBJ2-7; possible D gene TRBD2, 6 bases. V shed 3 bases and J shed 9 bases, with 15 bases lying between them. The germline CDR1 and CDR2 sequences are WNHNN and SYGVQD (reference sequence). CDR3 length equals 13 residues. The CDR3 spells CASSDDRGFGQYF. Here the CDR3 DNA reads TGCGCCAGCAGTGACGATCGGGGGTTTGGGCAGTACTTC.

The V call is TRBV5-1, the J call TRBJ2-7; 13 nucleotides agree with TRBD2. This CDR3 region has 18 residues. Germline V gene lookup returns CDR1 SGHRS and CDR2 YFSETQ. V lost 0 bases to trimming and J lost 3 bases; unmatched junction nucleotides: 9. DNA of the CDR3: TGCGCCAGCAGCTTGGACCGGACTAGCGGGAGTACGGTCTACGAGCAGTACTTC. Amino acids: CASSLDRTSGSTVYEQYF. Variable domain in full (rest from reference TRBV5-1 and TRBJ2-7): KAGVTQTPRYLIKTRGQQVTLSCSPISGHRSVSWYQQTPGQGLQFLFEYFSETQRNKGNFPGRFSGRQFSNSRSEMNVSTLELGDSALYLCASSLDRTSGSTVYEQYFGPGTRLTVT.

The chain links TRBV7-2 to TRBJ1-6; perhaps TRBD1 as D (5 bases). Trimming stripped 1 base from V and 10 bases from J, with 11 bases between. CDR3 length: 14 residues. Germline V lookup: CDR1 SGHTA, CDR2 FQGNSA. The CDR3 loop reads CASSLDQGSSPLHF. CDR3 nucleotide sequence: TGTGCCAGCAGCTTAGACCAGGGTAGCTCACCCCTCCACTTT.